This entry lists 22 T cell receptor beta chains sequenced from one sample in a study of response to subunit inactivated influenza vaccine. Via MiXCR, TCRdb re-called the RT-PCR reads, giving one row per CDR3 protein. The data hold hundreds of thousands of distinct CDR3 sequences, with approximately 15% observed a single time. Specimen: PBMCs from blood, collected approximately 15 days before vaccination. These TCRs come from a man aged 50 to 60 who received an inactivated influenza vaccine.

This clonotype appeared a few times. The chain combines TRBV29-1 with TRBJ2-2, with D possibly being TRBD1 (6 bases). Germline V CDR1 and CDR2: SQVTM, ANQGSEA. The CDR3 totals 12 residues. Trimming pared 4 bases from V and 6 bases from J, leaving 9 bases between. The CDR3 protein is CSVVGAPGELFF. DNA for the CDR3: TGCAGCGTTGTGGGGGCCCCCGGGGAGCTGTTTTTT.

The V and J genes are TRBV20-1 and TRBJ2-7; TRBD1 is a possible D gene (5 bases). The CDR3 has 12 amino acids. Germline assignment: CDR1 DFQATT and CDR2 SNEGSKA (reference sequence). The V end lost 2 bases, the J end lost 3 bases, and 8 bases lay between the germline ends. In DNA, the CDR3 is TGCAGTGCTAGACAGGGCCGCTACGAGCAGTACTTC. Its protein product is CSARQGRYEQYF.

A few counts support this clonotype. One junction end does not reproduce the germline sequence, and a read error may be involved. J is TRBJ1-1 and V is TRBV28; weak D call: TRBD1 (5 bases). This CDR3 contains 14 residues. Looked up from germline, CDR1 is MDHEN and CDR2 is SYDVKM. CDR3 DNA: TGTGCCAGCAATTTAGGGGCCATGAACACTGAAGCTTTCTTT. Translation: CASNLGAMNTEAFF.

This clonotype was counted between two and nine times. The gene calls are TRBV6-5 and TRBJ1-1; TRBD1 aligns across 9 bases. Germline-derived CDR1 and CDR2 are MNHEY and SVGAGI. The J segment lost 6 bases and the V segment lost 5 bases, leaving 7 bases of the junction unmatched. The CDR3 covers 14 residues. The CDR3 is CASSNRGQGSEAFF. CDR3 coding DNA: TGTGCCAGCAGTAACCGAGGACAGGGGTCTGAAGCTTTCTTT.

This clonotype occurred many times. The rearrangement links TRBV2 to TRBJ2-1; D may be TRBD1 (5 bases). With 9 bases removed from V and 9 bases from J, the gap between germline ends came to 9 bases. The germline CDR1 and CDR2 sequences are SNHLY and FYNNEI. The CDR3 contains 10 residues. CDR3 sequence: CASEGVEQFF. CDR3 DNA: TGTGCCAGTGAAGGGGTTGAGCAGTTCTTC. The full variable domain, in which reference TRBV2 and TRBJ2-1 provide the parts outside the CDR3, is EPEVTQTPSHQVTQMGQEVILRCVPISNHLYFYWYRQILGQKVEFLVSFYNNEISEKSEIFDDQFSVERPDGSNFTLKIRSTKLEDSAMYFCASEGVEQFFGPGTRLTVL.

This clonotype was detected ten times or more. The chain has TRBV5-1 and TRBJ1-6; D unresolved. Trimming cost V 0 bases and J 8 bases, with 15 bases left between them. Looked up from germline, CDR1 is SGHRS and CDR2 is YFSETQ. The CDR3 covers 16 residues. The CDR3 loop reads CASSLDWQGRDSPLHF. Here the CDR3 DNA reads TGCGCCAGCAGCTTGGATTGGCAAGGTAGAGATTCACCCCTCCACTTT.

The sample holds a few counts of this clonotype. In DNA form, the CDR3 reads TGCGCCAGCAGCCAAGATAGGCCTAGTCCCAATGAGCAGTTCTTC. Protein sequence: CASSQDRPSPNEQFF. The V call is TRBV4-3, the J call TRBJ2-1, with D uncertain. V was shortened by 0 bases and J by 6 bases, with 12 bases between the two germline ends. Germline CDR1 reads LGHNA; CDR2 reads YSLEER. The CDR3 is 15 residues long.

This clonotype was observed at least ten times. The V and J genes are TRBV20-1 and TRBJ2-3, with 9 nucleotides matching TRBD1. Per the germline V gene, CDR1 is DFQATT and CDR2 is SNEGSKA (reference sequence). The trim removed 7 bases at V and 4 bases at J, leaving 9 bases unmatched. The CDR3 totals 14 residues. The CDR3 nucleotides are TGCAGTGGTCCGGGACAGGGTTCAGCAGATACGCAGTATTTT. Amino acid sequence: CSGPGQGSADTQYF.

This clonotype has only a few counts. The CDR3 protein is CASSQGGAYYSGANVLTF. The CDR3 DNA follows: TGCGCCAGCAGCCAAGGCGGGGCCTACTACTCCGGGGCCAACGTCCTGACTTTC. The rearrangement joins TRBV4-1 to TRBJ2-6, with D possibly being TRBD2 (6 bases). V was pared by 1 base and J by 4 bases, with 17 bases between. This CDR3 contains 18 residues. Per germline, CDR1 MGHRA and CDR2 YSYEKL.

This clonotype was seen a few times. The chain is built from TRBV11-2 and TRBJ1-1, with 7 bases lining up with TRBD1. Per the germline V gene, CDR1 is SGHAT and CDR2 is FQNNGV. The CDR3 spans 16 residues. The V and J ends lost 2 bases and 2 bases, in that order; junction bases with no gene match: 8. CDR3 bases: TGTGCCAGCAGCTTAAGCATGAGACAGGGAAACACTGAAGCTTTCTTT. This encodes CASSLSMRQGNTEAFF.

This clonotype was detected only a few times. This rearrangement joins TRBV12-3 or TRBV12-4 to TRBJ1-5; 7 bases match TRBD1. J lost 0 bases, V lost 6 bases, and 5 bases had no gene match. The CDR3 runs to 15 residues. The CDR3 coding sequence is TGTGCCAGCAGCGGGGACAGCCTTAGCAATCAGCCCCAGCATTTT. This codes for CASSGDSLSNQPQHF.

The sample holds a few counts of this clonotype. The chain uses TRBV4-3 and TRBJ2-4, with 11 bases aligning to TRBD1. Germline V gene lookup returns CDR1 LGHNA and CDR2 YSLEER. The CDR3 is made up of 19 amino acids. With V trimmed by 0 bases and J by 6 bases, 13 bases remained unmatched. CDR3 DNA: TGCGCCAGCAGCCAAGACCTCCCCCAGCCCGGGACAGGGGGAAACATTCAGTACTTC. Translated, it gives CASSQDLPQPGTGGNIQYF.

Ten or more counts support this clonotype. The V call is TRBV18, the J call TRBJ2-1; 14 bases agree with TRBD2. Germline V gives CDR1 KGHSH, CDR2 LQKENI. The CDR3 has 16 amino acids. The trim removed 8 bases at V and 3 bases at J, leaving 6 bases unmatched. The DNA of the CDR3 is TGTGCCAGCAGCCCTGGGACTAGCGGGAGCTACAATGAGCAGTTCTTC. Translating gives CASSPGTSGSYNEQFF.

This clonotype showed up just a few times. This chain connects TRBV6-5 to TRBJ1-1; D remains ambiguous. Looked up from germline, CDR1 is MNHEY and CDR2 is SVGAGI. The germline V and J ends were trimmed by 0 bases and 5 bases, with 10 bases remaining between them. This CDR3 is 14 amino acids long. The CDR3 sequence: CASSYSRGTTEAFF. The CDR3 coding sequence is TGTGCCAGCAGTTACTCGCGGGGTACGACTGAAGCTTTCTTT.

Concerning this clonotype: Its ends do not fully match the called genes, so a read error is possible. The chain carries TRBV5-1 and TRBJ1-4; the match to TRBD1 covers 7 bases. Looked up from germline, CDR1 is SGHRS and CDR2 is YFSETQ. The CDR3 covers 14 residues. The CDR3 region has the DNA TGCCCCAGCAGTTCGGACAGGTCTAATGAAAAACTGTTTTTT. This sequence encodes CPSSSDRSNEKLFF. The variable domain in full, completed from reference TRBV5-1 and TRBJ1-4, reads KAGVTQTPRYLIKTRGQQVTLSCSPISGHRSVSWYQQTPGQGLQFLFEYFSETQRNKGNFPGRFSGRQFSNSRSEMNVSTLELGDSALYLCPSSSDRSNEKLFFGSGTQLSVL.

This clonotype appeared a few times. The chain has TRBV29-1 and TRBJ2-1; 9 bases align to TRBD2. CDR1 SQVTM and CDR2 ANQGSEA come from the germline V gene. The V gene end was trimmed by 3 bases and the J gene end by 4 bases; junction bases not matched to a gene: 13. CDR3 size: 17 residues. CDR3 region: CSVDEIAGENNYNEQFF. In nucleotides, the CDR3 is TGCAGCGTTGATGAGATAGCGGGGGAAAACAATTACAATGAGCAGTTCTTC.

The table lists this clonotype with many counts. The chain has TRBV20-1 and TRBJ2-2; D gene ambiguous. Trimming pared 2 bases from V and 4 bases from J, leaving 2 bases between. Per germline, CDR1 DFQATT and CDR2 SNEGSKA (reference sequence). CDR3 size: 11 residues. The DNA for the CDR3 is TGCAGTGCTAGACGCACCGGGGAGCTGTTTTTT. Translation: CSARRTGELFF.

This clonotype was found many times. The chain carries TRBV7-2 and TRBJ2-6; D is ambiguous. The germline V gene encodes CDR1 SGHTA and CDR2 FQGNSA. Trimming took 3 bases from V and 0 from J, leaving 6 bases between them. The CDR3 consists of 15 residues. CDR3 sequence: CASSFRSSGANVLTF. CDR3 sequence (DNA): TGTGCCAGCAGCTTTAGGAGCTCTGGGGCCAACGTCCTGACTTTC.

CDR3 protein: CASSLTGWAYEQYF. The CDR3 DNA reads as TGTGCCAGCAGTTTGACAGGGTGGGCCTACGAGCAGTACTTC. This sequence joins TRBV12-3 or TRBV12-4 and TRBJ2-7; 7 nucleotides match TRBD1. This CDR3 comprises 14 residues. V lost 3 bases, J lost 2 bases, and 4 bases stayed unmatched.

Only a few counts were recorded for this clonotype. This chain connects TRBV30 to TRBJ2-1, with TRBD2 matching over 9 bases. The CDR3 has 14 amino acids. Per the germline V gene, CDR1 is GTSNPN and CDR2 is SVGIG (reference sequence). The trim removed 0 bases at V and 8 bases at J, leaving 5 bases unmatched. CDR3 region: CAWSVSLAGYEQFF. CDR3 in DNA: TGTGCCTGGAGTGTATCACTAGCGGGTTATGAGCAGTTCTTC.

This clonotype was seen repeatedly, ten times or more. The V gene is TRBV5-1, the J gene TRBJ1-2; TRBD1 matches at 8 bases. This CDR3 is 15 amino acids long. CDR1 SGHRS and CDR2 YFSETQ come from the germline V gene. The trim removed 4 bases at V and 0 bases at J, leaving 5 bases unmatched. CDR3 sequence: CASSPGTGSNYGYTF. CDR3 coding DNA: TGCGCCAGCAGCCCCGGGACAGGTTCTAACTATGGCTACACCTTC.

This clonotype was recorded many times. V gene TRBV28 combines with J gene TRBJ2-7; no definite D call. The CDR3 consists of 17 residues. Germline V lookup: CDR1 MDHEN, CDR2 SYDVKM. V lost 1 base to trimming and J lost 2 bases, with 18 bases between them. In DNA, the CDR3 is TGTGCCAGCAGTTTATTCTCTGGGCGAAAACTAACCTACGAGCAGTACTTC. Its protein is CASSLFSGRKLTYEQYF.